This TCR beta chain was profiled in a study of T cells after yellow fever vaccination. Study results and limitations: Booster sampling recovered most clones from primary vaccination (96% CD4, roughly 86% CD8). Weaker overall, the secondary response nonetheless peaked faster (day 5 versus 15).

5'RACE template switching produced TCR cDNA carrying a universal primer site and UMIs. TCRdb passed the 5' RACE reads through MiXCR, listing each CDR3 protein once. The table records some 500,000 distinct CDR3 sequences, roughly 12% of them present only once. V shed 1 base and J 5 bases; nucleotides not matched to a gene: 10. The CDR3 consists of 16 residues. The germline V gene encodes CDR1 SGHTA and CDR2 FQGNSA. Comments on this clonotype: The antigen is not known.

This TCR derives from a man aged 25-45 years who received the YFV17D yellow fever vaccine. The J gene is TRBJ2-7, the V gene TRBV7-2; TRBD2 matches at 8 bases. Sequenced here: PBMCs, sampled on the day of the yellow fever booster vaccination. CDR3 amino acids: CASSLGRGLVAHEQYF. In DNA, the CDR3 is TGTGCCAGCAGCTTAGGTAGGGGACTAGTCGCCCACGAGCAGTACTTC.